These 28 T cell receptor beta chains came from one sample sequenced in a study of blood T cells in healthy people across ages. A second roughly 7 to 11 cycle PCR used barcoded and J-beta primers. TCRdb re-called the 5' RACE reads through MiXCR, storing one row per CDR3 protein. The table records hundreds of thousands of distinct CDR3 sequences, 36% of them present only once. Sequencing was performed on blood. The origin of the receptors is a man in his late teens or twenties in good health.

This clonotype has only a few counts. In DNA, the CDR3 is TGCAGTGCTAGCGGGGTTAATGAGCAGTACTTC. Protein product: CSASGVNEQYF. The chain recombines TRBV20-1 with TRBJ2-5; TRBD2 is a possible D gene (5 bases). This CDR3 is built from 11 residues. Per the germline V gene, CDR1 is DFQATT and CDR2 is SNEGSKA (reference sequence). Trimming shortened V by 3 bases and J by 11 bases, and 13 bases separated the two germline ends.

V gene TRBV6-1 combines with J gene TRBJ1-4; 10 bases are a match to TRBD1. This CDR3 is built from 15 residues. Germline CDR1 MNHNS, CDR2 SASEGT. The junction had 4 bases not matched to a gene; V was cut back by 3 bases and J by 6 bases. The CDR3 region has the DNA TGTGCCAGCAGTGAGGAGACAGGGGGCTATGAAAAACTGTTTTTT. This gives the protein CASSEETGGYEKLFF.

This clonotype was recorded a few times. The chain links TRBV5-1 to TRBJ1-1; D unclear. Germline values: CDR1 SGHRS, CDR2 YFSETQ. The V and J ends lost 1 base and 4 bases respectively, with 11 bases between them. There are 14 residues in the CDR3. The CDR3 sequence is CASSLYGEGTEAFF. CDR3 bases: TGCGCCAGCAGCTTGTACGGGGAGGGCACTGAAGCTTTCTTT.

V and J are TRBV7-9 and TRBJ2-1; no reliable D call. Matching the DNA end better, TRBJ2-7 makes the J call doubtful. This CDR3 contains 13 residues. CDR1 and CDR2 (germline): SEHNR, FQNEAQ (reference sequence). CDR3 in DNA: TGTGCCAGCAGCTCCCGGGCCGGGTACGAGCAGTACTTC. It codes for CASSSRAGYEQYF.

The genes are TRBV12-3 or TRBV12-4 and TRBJ1-5; no clear D gene. The CDR3 extends over 15 amino acids. Trimming pared 3 bases from V and 0 bases from J, leaving 9 bases between. The CDR3 reads CASSFADGSNQPQHF. CDR3 nucleotides: TGTGCCAGCAGTTTTGCCGACGGTAGCAATCAGCCCCAGCATTTT.

This clonotype showed up just a few times. The J gene is TRBJ2-5, the V gene TRBV10-3; D ambiguous. CDR1 ENHRY and CDR2 SYGVKD come from the germline V gene. Trimming removed 2 bases from V and 7 bases from J, with 8 bases in between. The CDR3 contains 12 residues. DNA for the CDR3: TGTGCCATCAGTGAGAACTTCGGGACCCAGTACTTC. Amino acid sequence: CAISENFGTQYF.

This clonotype was detected only a few times. The V gene is TRBV6-1, the J gene TRBJ2-7; 8 positions agree with TRBD1. The ends lost 7 bases at V and 2 bases at J; junction bases unmatched: 19. The V gene's germline CDR1 is MNHNS and CDR2 SASEGT. The CDR3 consists of 18 residues. The CDR3 here is CASTPRINRGIGAYEQYF. CDR3 nucleotides: TGTGCCAGCACCCCACGAATAAACAGGGGGATCGGTGCCTACGAGCAGTACTTC.

This chain links TRBV7-2 with TRBJ2-1; tentatively, D is TRBD1 or TRBD2 (5 bases each). V gave up 5 bases and J gave up 1 base, with 15 bases separating them. CDR3 length: 16 amino acids. Per germline, CDR1 SGHTA and CDR2 FQGNSA. CDR3: CASSPAGAGSYNEQFF. CDR3 nucleotides: TGTGCCAGCAGCCCGGCCGGGGCCGGGTCCTACAATGAGCAGTTCTTC.

This clonotype was found a few times. CDR3 nucleotides: TGCAGTGCTAGAGAATTAAGCTACTACCAAGAGACCCAGTACTTC. Residues: CSARELSYYQETQYF. V and J are TRBV20-1 and TRBJ2-5; D not certain. Trimming shortened V by 0 bases and J by 0 bases, and 11 bases separated the two germline ends. The CDR3 runs to 15 residues. Germline-derived CDR1 and CDR2 are DFQATT and SNEGSKA (reference sequence).

In this sample, this clonotype turned up many times. V and J are TRBV4-3 and TRBJ2-1; unclear D gene. V lost 0 bases, J lost 2 bases, and 17 bases lay in between. CDR3 length equals 18 residues. The germline V gene encodes CDR1 LGHNA and CDR2 YSLEER. The CDR3 reads CASSQEPLGHLTYNEQFF. CDR3 bases: TGCGCCAGCAGCCAAGAACCCCTCGGGCACCTGACCTACAATGAGCAGTTCTTC.

This chain connects TRBV20-1 to TRBJ2-4; D is possibly TRBD1 or TRBD2 (5 bases each). The V gene's germline CDR1 is DFQATT and CDR2 SNEGSKA (reference sequence). The length of the CDR3 is 15 residues. Trimming cost V 3 bases and J 0 bases, with 12 bases left between them. The CDR3 nucleotides are TGCAGTGCTAGGCCCGGGGCGGGAGCCAAAAACATTCAGTACTTC. It translates to CSARPGAGAKNIQYF.

The V call is TRBV4-1, the J call TRBJ2-1; D is possibly TRBD1 or TRBD2 (7 bases each). This CDR3 has 15 residues. Trimming took off 4 bases at V and 8 bases at J, with 18 bases between the two ends. Per germline, CDR1 MGHRA and CDR2 YSYEKL. This chain's CDR3 is CASSPRQGGSDEQFF. CDR3 nucleotide sequence: TGCGCCAGCAGCCCCCGACAGGGAGGGAGCGATGAGCAGTTCTTC.

This clonotype occurred a few times. The chain joins TRBV11-1 to TRBJ1-6; no firm D call. Trimming removed 3 bases at V and 5 bases at J, with 2 bases between. This CDR3 has 12 residues. Germline CDR1 reads SGHAT; CDR2 reads FQDESV (reference sequence). The CDR3 DNA follows: TGTGCCAGCAGCTTTGATAATTCACCCCTCCACTTT. It translates to CASSFDNSPLHF.

The chain recombines TRBV13 with TRBJ2-1; D could derive from TRBD1 or TRBD2 (5 bases each). The germline CDR1 and CDR2 sequences are PRHDT and FYEKMQ (reference sequence). The CDR3 totals 15 residues. Trimming removed 2 bases from V and 8 bases from J, with 16 bases in between. In nucleotides, the CDR3 is TGTGCCAGCAGCTTAACGGCCAGGGAGTGGGATGAGCAGTTCTTC. Translation gives CASSLTAREWDEQFF.

The chain uses TRBV14 and TRBJ2-1; 9 bases are shared with TRBD1. The J call may be in error: the DNA end matches TRBJ2-7 better. Germline-derived CDR1 and CDR2 are SGHDN and FVKESK. The CDR3 loop spans 16 amino acids. Written as DNA, the CDR3 is TGTGCCAGCAGCCAAGGTGGGACAGGGCGGTACAATGAGCAGTACTTC. Encoded protein: CASSQGGTGRYNEQYF.

This clonotype was observed a handful of times. The V call is TRBV7-9, the J call TRBJ2-3; 8 bases agree with TRBD2. The CDR3 has 16 amino acids. V dropped 0 bases and J dropped 6; count of bases not matched to a gene: 8. Germline V lookup: CDR1 SEHNR, CDR2 FQNEAQ (reference sequence). The CDR3 here is CASSLAGGLGADTQYF. DNA for the CDR3: TGTGCCAGCAGCTTAGCGGGGGGACTAGGTGCTGATACGCAGTATTTT.

CDR3 protein: CAISPSGGRQPQHF. The CDR3 DNA reads TGTGCCATCAGCCCCAGTGGGGGTCGGCAGCCCCAGCATTTT. The chain carries TRBV10-3 and TRBJ1-5; tentative D call: TRBD1 (5 bases). V gave up 6 bases and J gave up 7 bases, with 16 bases separating them. Germline lookup yields CDR1 ENHRY and CDR2 SYGVKD. The CDR3 loop spans 14 amino acids.

This clonotype has only a few counts. The chain has TRBV29-1 and TRBJ1-2; possible D gene TRBD1, 5 bases. V lost 5 bases to trimming and J lost 4 bases, with 14 bases between them. Germline loops: CDR1 SQVTM, CDR2 ANQGSEA. The CDR3 spans 13 residues. CDR3 DNA: TGCAGCGTTATTGTAAGGGGCTCCTATGGCTACACCTTC. Its translation: CSVIVRGSYGYTF.

This clonotype was picked up many times. The chain carries TRBV12-3 or TRBV12-4 and TRBJ2-1; 11 nucleotides agree with TRBD2. J was trimmed by 7 bases and V by 5 bases; bases with no gene match: 7. The CDR3 has 15 amino acids. CDR3 amino acids: CASSPPSGGLNEQFF. DNA for the CDR3: TGTGCCAGCAGTCCCCCTAGCGGGGGGTTGAATGAGCAGTTCTTC.

This clonotype was observed many times. V and J are TRBV6-5 and TRBJ2-3; possibly TRBD1 for D (6 bases). The CDR3 extends over 13 amino acids. CDR1 is MNHEY and CDR2 is SVGAGI in the germline V gene. V was cut by 0 bases and J by 5 bases, with 6 bases left in between. CDR3 DNA: TGTGCCAGCAGTTACTCGACAGGAGATACGCAGTATTTT. This translates into CASSYSTGDTQYF.

The V call is TRBV10-3, the J call TRBJ1-4; D is uncertain. The V gene lost 0 bases and the J gene lost 2 bases, with 13 bases spanning the gap. The CDR3 loop spans 17 amino acids. Germline CDR1 and CDR2: ENHRY and SYGVKD. The CDR3 bases are TGTGCCATCAGTGAGTCAAACGGTCGGGATACTAATGAAAAACTGTTTTTT. Its translation is CAISESNGRDTNEKLFF.

Turning to this clonotype: A read error may account for a junction end that differs from germline. The chain carries TRBV6-5 and TRBJ1-2; TRBD1 matches at 7 bases. This CDR3 comprises 14 residues. Germline lookup yields CDR1 MNHEY and CDR2 SVGAGI. CDR3: CAGSYSGTVYGYTF. CDR3 DNA: TGTGCCGGCAGTTACTCTGGGACAGTCTATGGCTACACCTTC.

This clonotype has a handful of counts. This chain links TRBV6-6 with TRBJ2-1; D is tentatively TRBD1 or TRBD2 (7 bases each). V was cut by 6 bases and J by 4 bases, with 19 bases left in between. The CDR3 length is 16 residues. Germline V gives CDR1 MNHNY, CDR2 SVGAGI (reference sequence). The CDR3 sequence: CASRRGGQNPYNEQFF. The CDR3 DNA sequence: TGTGCCAGCAGAAGGGGGGGACAGAACCCTTACAATGAGCAGTTCTTC.

This clonotype has only one observation. The J gene is TRBJ2-1, the V gene TRBV20-1; 7 bases are a match to TRBD2. This CDR3 comprises 15 residues. CDR1 and CDR2 from the germline V gene are DFQATT and SNEGSKA (reference sequence). The J segment lost 2 bases and the V segment lost 3 bases, leaving 7 bases of the junction unmatched. This chain's CDR3 is CSASERRGAYNEQFF. The CDR3 DNA reads as TGCAGTGCTAGCGAACGCCGGGGGGCCTACAATGAGCAGTTCTTC.

This clonotype was seen only a few times. This chain connects TRBV6-5 to TRBJ1-4; 7 nucleotides line up with TRBD1. V shed 6 bases and J 13 bases; nucleotides not matched to a gene: 20. This CDR3 region has 16 residues. Germline CDR1 MNHEY, CDR2 SVGAGI. The CDR3: CASSPRFDRVIVGLFF. The CDR3, as DNA: TGTGCCAGCAGCCCCCGCTTTGACAGGGTGATAGTAGGACTGTTTTTT.

CDR3 nucleotides: TGCGCCAGCAGCCAAGATGGCGGGCGCCAGCCCCAGCATTTT. Amino acid sequence: CASSQDGGRQPQHF. This chain joins TRBV4-3 and TRBJ1-5; D is unresolved. Germline CDR1 and CDR2: LGHNA and YSLEER. The CDR3 sequence is 14 residues long. Trimming took 0 bases from V and 7 from J, leaving 10 bases between them.

The chain has TRBV20-1 and TRBJ2-7; D possibly uses TRBD1 or TRBD2 (6 bases each). This CDR3 region has 13 residues. In germline, CDR1 is DFQATT, CDR2 SNEGSKA (reference sequence). V was pared by 6 bases and J by 1 base, with 13 bases between. CDR3 sequence: CSAGGATSYEQYF. The CDR3 DNA is TGCAGTGCGGGGGGCGCCACATCCTACGAGCAGTACTTC.

This clonotype was seen only once. The genes are TRBV6-1 and TRBJ1-2; D not certain. CDR1 and CDR2 (germline): MNHNS, SASEGT. There are 14 residues in the CDR3. The V end lost 2 bases, the J end lost 8 bases, and 15 bases lay between the germline ends. Written as DNA, the CDR3 is TGTGCCAGCAGTGAAACAGATAAATCACGGGGCTACACCTTC. This translates into CASSETDKSRGYTF.